This paragraph reports one T cell receptor beta chain. This sample was included in a study of T cell changes during pregnancy in multiple sclerosis. Sequenced by immunoSEQ multiplex PCR; TCRdb stores in-frame clones only, minus some. The sample has some 94,000 clones; less than 95% are singletons. The CDR3 has 15 amino acids. Per germline, CDR1 SNHLY and CDR2 FYNNEI. J gave up 5 bases and V 5 bases, and 8 bases lay outside the gene matches. The chain links TRBV2 to TRBJ1-2; TRBD1 agrees at 10 bases. Specimen: peripheral blood, collected in the first trimester of pregnancy. This clonotype was sampled from a female donor in good health, enrolled as a control in a pregnancy study. CDR3 sequence (DNA): TGTGCCAGCAGTTTCAGGGACAGGGGAAGGTATGGCTACACCTTC. Protein sequence: CASSFRDRGRYGYTF.